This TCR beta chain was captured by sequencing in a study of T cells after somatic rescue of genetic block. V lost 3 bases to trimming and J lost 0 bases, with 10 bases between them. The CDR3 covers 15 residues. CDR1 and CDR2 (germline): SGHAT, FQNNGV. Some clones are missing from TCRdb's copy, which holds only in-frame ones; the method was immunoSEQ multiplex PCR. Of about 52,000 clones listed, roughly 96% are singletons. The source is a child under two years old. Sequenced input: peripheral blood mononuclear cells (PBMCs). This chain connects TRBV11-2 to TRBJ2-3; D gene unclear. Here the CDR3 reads CASSLYLGSTDTQYF. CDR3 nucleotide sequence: TGTGCCAGCAGCTTGTACCTAGGAAGCACAGATACGCAGTATTTT.